The clone carrying this T cell receptor beta chain has a count of ten or more. TCR beta CDR3 regions were amplified from RNA. During a first-round RT-PCR of the TCR CDR3, the HTBI primer set was used. TCRdb re-derived calls from the multiplex PCR reads in MiXCR, one entry per CDR3 protein. Of hundreds of thousands of distinct CDR3 sequences listed, about 13% are singletons. The sample comes from a study of T cells in Graves' hyperthyroidism and ophthalmopathy. Trimming removed 8 bases from V and 3 bases from J, with 11 bases in between. The CDR3 runs 13 residues. Per germline, CDR1 MDHEN and CDR2 SYDVKM.

The sequence was collected from a woman aged 18-35 years with Graves' hyperthyroidism. Sequencing was carried out using blood. The gene calls are TRBV28 and TRBJ1-5; no clear D. The DNA for the CDR3 is TGTGCCAGCCTCCCTTGGGTCAATCAGCCCCAGCATTTT. Its translation is CASLPWVNQPQHF. Full variable domain (missing parts from reference TRBV28 and TRBJ1-5): DVKVTQSSRYLVKRTGEKVFLECVQDMDHENMFWYRQDPGLGLRLIYFSYDVKMKEKGDIPEGYSVSREKKERFSLILESASTNQTSMYLCASLPWVNQPQHFGDGTRLSIL.